The 27 T cell receptor beta chains below were found in one sample sequenced in a study of T cell changes during pregnancy in multiple sclerosis. Data came from immunoSEQ multiplex PCR; TCRdb stores just in-frame clones and leaves some out. The sample includes some 71,000 clones, more than 85% of them seen just once. The sequencing here drew on CD4+ T cells from peripheral blood mononuclear cells, taken in the third trimester of pregnancy. Every receptor here comes from a female donor in good health, enrolled as a control in a pregnancy study.

The chain joins TRBV19 to TRBJ2-6; D remains ambiguous. The CDR3 extends over 16 amino acids. V was pared by 6 bases and J by 0 bases, with 12 bases between. In germline, CDR1 is LNHDA, CDR2 SQIVND (reference sequence). The CDR3 DNA reads as TGTGCCAGTAGGAGAACGAGAGACTCTGGGGCCAACGTCCTGACTTTC. This translates into CASRRTRDSGANVLTF. The full variable domain, its missing parts supplied by reference TRBV19 and TRBJ2-6, is DGGITQSPKYLFRKEGQNVTLSCEQNLNHDAMYWYRQDPGQGLRLIYYSQIVNDFQKGDIAEGYSVSREKKESFPLTVTSAQKNPTAFYLCASRRTRDSGANVLTFGAGSRLTVL.

This rearrangement joins TRBV11-3 to TRBJ1-2, with D tentatively TRBD1 (5 bases). Germline CDR1 SGHNT, CDR2 YENEEA. The CDR3 is 14 residues long. V was cut by 5 bases and J by 8 bases, with 18 bases left in between. The CDR3 DNA reads TGTGCCAGCAGCCGACAGAGGACGGTTGGGGGCTACACCTTC. Its protein product is CASSRQRTVGGYTF. Complete variable domain (other parts from reference TRBV11-3 and TRBJ1-2): EAGVVQSPRYKIIEKKQPVAFWCNPISGHNTLYWYLQNLGQGPELLIRYENEEAVDDSQLPKDRFSAERLKGVDSTLKIQPAELGDSAVYLCASSRQRTVGGYTFGSGTRLTVV.

The J gene is TRBJ2-2, the V gene TRBV18; TRBD1 aligns across 8 bases. CDR1 KGHSH and CDR2 LQKENI come from the germline V gene. The CDR3 runs 15 residues. Unmatched junction bases numbered 1, after V lost 1 base and J lost 3 bases. CDR3 DNA sequence: TGTGCCAGCTCACCACGGGGACAGGACACCGGGGAGCTGTTTTTT. Its translation is CASSPRGQDTGELFF.

This clone appeared once. The chain joins TRBV9 to TRBJ1-1, with D perhaps TRBD1 (6 bases). Germline V gene sequence: CDR1 SGDLS, CDR2 YYNGEE. V was shortened by 2 bases and J by 5 bases, with 13 bases between the two germline ends. CDR3 length: 14 amino acids. The CDR3: CASSVQGTGTEAFF. CDR3 DNA sequence: TGTGCCAGCAGCGTTCAGGGGACGGGAACTGAAGCTTTCTTT.

This clone was detected only a few times. The chain recombines TRBV7-2 with TRBJ1-1, with D uncertain. Germline CDR1 and CDR2: SGHTA and FQGNSA. Trimming left V 5 bases short and J 1 base short, with 8 bases between. The length of the CDR3 is 13 residues. The CDR3 bases are TGTGCCAGCAGCCAAACTTGGAACACTGAAGCTTTCTTT. Translation gives CASSQTWNTEAFF.

V gene TRBV5-1 combines with J gene TRBJ1-1; D not resolved. The CDR3 has 15 residues. From germline, CDR1 is SGHRS and CDR2 YFSETQ. V lost 4 bases and J 3 bases, leaving 16 bases between the germline ends. CDR3 loop: CASSRRPEEDTEAFF. CDR3 coding DNA: TGCGCCAGCAGCCGGAGGCCCGAGGAGGACACTGAAGCTTTCTTT.

The chain uses TRBV5-6 and TRBJ1-6, with 7 nucleotides matching TRBD1. The CDR3 contains 14 residues. The V and J ends lost 5 bases and 6 bases, in that order; junction bases with no gene match: 5. CDR1 SGHDT and CDR2 YYEEEE come from the germline V gene. In DNA form, the CDR3 reads TGTGCCAGCAGGACGGGACAGCTTAATTCACCCCTCCACTTT. This sequence encodes CASRTGQLNSPLHF. The full variable domain, in which reference TRBV5-6 and TRBJ1-6 provide the parts outside the CDR3, is DAGVTQSPTHLIKTRGQQVTLRCSPKSGHDTVSWYQQALGQGPQFIFQYYEEEERQRGNFPDRFSGHQFPNYSSELNVNALLLGDSALYLCASRTGQLNSPLHFGNGTRLTVT.

In DNA, the CDR3 is TGTGCCAGCAGCGGATCTAGCGGGGCCTCCAATGAGCAGTTCTTC. Amino acid sequence: CASSGSSGASNEQFF. The chain uses TRBV11-3 and TRBJ2-1; the match to TRBD2 covers 9 bases. The junction had 8 bases not matched to a gene; V was cut back by 5 bases and J by 6 bases. The CDR3 extends over 15 amino acids. Germline V gives CDR1 SGHNT, CDR2 YENEEA.

The chain couples TRBV18 to TRBJ2-7, with 9 nucleotides matching TRBD2. V shed 6 bases, J shed 6 bases, and the junction held 9 bases outside the gene matches. This CDR3 has 14 amino acids. Per germline, CDR1 KGHSH and CDR2 LQKENI. The CDR3 loop is CASSREDSGSEQYF. The CDR3 DNA is TGTGCCAGCTCCCGAGAGGATAGCGGGAGCGAGCAGTACTTC. Supplemented by reference TRBV18 and TRBJ2-7, the full variable domain reads NAGVMQNPRHLVRRRGQEARLRCSPMKGHSHVYWYRQLPEEGLKFMVYLQKENIIDESGMPKERFSAEFPKEGPSILRIQQVVRGDSAAYFCASSREDSGSEQYFGPGTRLTVT.

This chain joins TRBV7-2 and TRBJ2-7; possible D gene TRBD1, 6 bases. Trimming pared 5 bases from V and 4 bases from J, leaving 15 bases between. In germline, CDR1 is SGHTA, CDR2 FQGNSA. The CDR3 has 14 residues. CDR3: CASSLETGKYEQYF. DNA of the CDR3: TGTGCCAGCAGCCTAGAGACAGGAAAATACGAGCAGTACTTC.

J is TRBJ1-6 and V is TRBV30; 9 nucleotides match TRBD1. The CDR3 runs 15 residues. V lost 1 base, J lost 9 bases, and 7 bases stayed unmatched. The germline V gene encodes CDR1 GTSNPN and CDR2 SVGIG (reference sequence). DNA for the CDR3: TGTGCCTGGAGTGAACTGACAGGGGGGGTTTCACCCCTCCACTTT. It translates to CAWSELTGGVSPLHF.

The rearrangement links TRBV30 to TRBJ2-7; 9 bases fit TRBD2. CDR1 and CDR2 (germline): GTSNPN, SVGIG (reference sequence). The CDR3 consists of 12 residues. J gave up 6 bases and V 5 bases, and 5 bases lay outside the gene matches. The CDR3 nucleotides read TGTGCCTGGGCGGGGGGGGATCGCGAGCAGTACTTC. This codes for CAWAGGDREQYF.

For the CDR3, the DNA is TGTGCCAGTACCCCTCAGGGCTACAATTCACCCCTCCACTTT. Translating gives CASTPQGYNSPLHF. The rearrangement uses TRBV19 and TRBJ1-6, with D possibly matching TRBD1 (5 bases). V was shortened by 7 bases and J by 7 bases, with 14 bases between the two germline ends. Germline CDR1 LNHDA, CDR2 SQIVND (reference sequence). The CDR3 has 14 residues.

The chain couples TRBV7-2 to TRBJ1-1; D unclear. The CDR3 extends over 15 amino acids. Trimming shortened V by 6 bases and J by 0 bases, and 14 bases separated the two germline ends. From germline, CDR1 is SGHTA and CDR2 FQGNSA. The CDR3 reads CASSLGVSMNTEAFF. Written as DNA, the CDR3 is TGTGCCAGCAGTCTCGGGGTCAGCATGAACACTGAAGCTTTCTTT.

There are a few counts of this clone. J is TRBJ1-6 and V is TRBV6-5, with unresolved D. The CDR3 totals 14 residues. V shed 3 bases and J shed 8 bases, with 11 bases lying between them. Per the germline V gene, CDR1 is MNHEY and CDR2 is SVGAGI. CDR3 protein: CASSYTLRDSPLHF. The CDR3 region has the DNA TGTGCCAGCAGTTATACCTTGAGGGATTCACCCCTCCACTTT.

The chain employs TRBV21-1 and TRBJ1-4; no DNA check was done on the table's D call, TRBD1. TRBV21-1 is a pseudogene. There are 17 residues in the CDR3. CDR3 DNA sequence: TGTGCCAGCAGCAAGCCGCCACAGGGTAGGTCTAATGAAAAACTGTTTTTT. It yields the protein CASSKPPQGRSNEKLFF.

The chain uses TRBV30 and TRBJ1-2; D is uncertain. The CDR3 has 13 residues. Germline V gene lookup returns CDR1 GTSNPN and CDR2 SVGIG (reference sequence). V gave up 3 bases and J gave up 5 bases, with 13 bases separating them. The CDR3: CAWRAGAAYGYTF. DNA of the CDR3: TGTGCCTGGAGGGCCGGCGCGGCATATGGCTACACCTTC.

This clone was seen just once. The chain couples TRBV11-3 to TRBJ2-5, with a tentative D call TRBD1 (6 bases). Germline values: CDR1 SGHNT, CDR2 YENEEA. Deletions cut 4 bases from V and 3 bases from J, with 18 bases between. CDR3 length equals 16 residues. This chain's CDR3 is CASSSVYGQIKETQYF. CDR3 DNA sequence: TGTGCCAGCAGCTCTGTTTACGGACAGATAAAAGAGACCCAGTACTTC. The full variable domain, with the rest looked up from reference TRBV11-3 and TRBJ2-5, is EAGVVQSPRYKIIEKKQPVAFWCNPISGHNTLYWYLQNLGQGPELLIRYENEEAVDDSQLPKDRFSAERLKGVDSTLKIQPAELGDSAVYLCASSSVYGQIKETQYFGPGTRLLVL.

This chain links TRBV5-4 with TRBJ1-2, with 10 bases fitting TRBD1. V lost 3 bases to trimming and J lost 4 bases; unmatched junction nucleotides: 6. The CDR3 length is 15 residues. Germline assignment: CDR1 SGHNT and CDR2 YYREEE (reference sequence). CDR3 sequence reads: CASSSRDRGTYGYTF. CDR3 nucleotides: TGTGCCAGCAGCTCGCGGGACAGGGGTACCTATGGCTACACCTTC.

The gene calls are TRBV12-5 and TRBJ1-1; tentative D call: TRBD1 (6 bases). CDR3 length: 17 residues. Germline assignment: CDR1 LGHNT and CDR2 FRNRAP. The germline V and J ends were trimmed by 0 bases and 0 bases, with 14 bases remaining between them. CDR3 protein: CASGLVKGGAMNTEAFF. The CDR3 bases are TGTGCTAGTGGTTTGGTAAAGGGGGGGGCTATGAACACTGAAGCTTTCTTT.

This clone was observed a handful of times. The chain uses TRBV5-4 and TRBJ2-7; D gene unclear. V was pared by 0 bases and J by 3 bases, with 4 bases between. The CDR3 runs to 12 residues. In germline, CDR1 is SGHNT, CDR2 YYREEE (reference sequence). The CDR3 region is CASSLDGYEQYF. The CDR3 DNA is TGTGCCAGCAGCTTGGACGGCTACGAGCAGTACTTC.

The V gene is TRBV15, the J gene TRBJ1-2, with 9 positions matching TRBD1. With 0 bases clipped from V and 8 bases from J, the junction kept 10 bases outside the gene matches. Germline V lookup: CDR1 LNHNV, CDR2 YYDKDF (reference sequence). This CDR3 region has 16 residues. The CDR3 loop reads CATSRDRPGQGGGYTF. The CDR3 nucleotides are TGTGCCACCAGCAGAGATCGACCGGGACAGGGAGGGGGCTACACCTTC.

Remarks on this clone: This sample also contains other DNA sequences that code for the same CDR3. This chain connects TRBV30 to TRBJ1-5, with D uncertain. This CDR3 is 13 amino acids long. V lost 0 bases and J lost 1, with 4 bases in between. The germline V gene has CDR1 GTSNPN and CDR2 SVGIG (reference sequence). CDR3 region: CAWSVQSNQPQHF. The CDR3 coding sequence is TGTGCCTGGAGTGTGCAGAGCAATCAGCCCCAGCATTTT.

This sequence joins TRBV29-1 and TRBJ2-3, with D tentatively TRBD1 (5 bases). This CDR3 region has 11 residues. Germline CDR1 is SQVTM and CDR2 is ANQGSEA. V dropped 6 bases and J dropped 6 bases, with 10 bases sitting between them. The CDR3 sequence: CSVQGSDTQYF. CDR3 sequence (DNA): TGCAGCGTGCAGGGTTCGGATACGCAGTATTTT.

The chain joins TRBV6-6 to TRBJ1-1, with unresolved D. Trimming removed 4 bases from V and 6 bases from J, with 12 bases in between. Per germline, CDR1 MNHNY and CDR2 SVGAGI (reference sequence). CDR3 length: 13 amino acids. The CDR3 spells CASSSPVESEAFF. CDR3 in DNA: TGTGCCAGCAGTTCGCCCGTGGAGTCTGAAGCTTTCTTT.

The chain uses TRBV30 and TRBJ2-5; D uncertain. Germline V lookup: CDR1 GTSNPN, CDR2 SVGIG (reference sequence). The V end lost 0 bases, the J end lost 1 base, and 6 bases lay between the germline ends. This CDR3 is built from 13 residues. CDR3 amino acids: CAWSVYIQETQYF. The CDR3, as DNA: TGTGCCTGGAGTGTATACATCCAAGAGACCCAGTACTTC.

The rearrangement joins TRBV30 to TRBJ1-3; 7 bases line up with TRBD1. The CDR3 has 17 amino acids. Trimming cost V 4 bases and J 2 bases; bases outside gene matches: 14. Germline assignment: CDR1 GTSNPN and CDR2 SVGIG (reference sequence). As DNA, the CDR3 is TGTGCCTGGATAACGTTCCGAACAGGGGTGGCTGGAAACACCATATATTTT. It codes for CAWITFRTGVAGNTIYF.